These 27 T cell receptor beta chains share one sample of origin, sequenced in a study of blood T cell repertoires in COVID-19. The table came from immunoSEQ multiplex PCR; TCRdb's copy has only in-frame clones and leaves some out. The sample yields 140,000 or so clones, 85% to 90% seen once. Sequences were obtained from peripheral blood. These receptors were obtained from a woman between 55 and 75 years old with active COVID-19.

V and J are TRBV19 and TRBJ2-3; 8 positions agree with TRBD2. Losses at the gene ends were 8 bases for V and 4 bases for J; bases not matched to a gene: 11. Germline values: CDR1 LNHDA, CDR2 SQIVND (reference sequence). The CDR3 spans 15 residues. The CDR3 loop is CASSDPGRAADTQYF. For the CDR3, the DNA is TGTGCCAGTTCTGATCCCGGGAGGGCCGCAGATACGCAGTATTTT. Based on the CDR3 plus reference TRBV19 and TRBJ2-3, the full variable domain is DGGITQSPKYLFRKEGQNVTLSCEQNLNHDAMYWYRQDPGQGLRLIYYSQIVNDFQKGDIAEGYSVSREKKESFPLTVTSAQKNPTAFYLCASSDPGRAADTQYFGPGTRLTVL.

The chain combines TRBV7-3 with TRBJ2-1; D might be TRBD1 (7 bases). The CDR3 contains 12 residues. Germline V gives CDR1 SGHTA, CDR2 FQGTGA. The ends were cut back, 4 bases at V and 15 bases at J, with 16 bases in the middle. Here the CDR3 reads CASSSPEGQPFF. CDR3 DNA sequence: TGTGCCAGCAGCTCGCCGGAGGGACAGCCGTTCTTC.

This chain joins TRBV3-1 (or the pseudogene TRBV3-2) and TRBJ1-1; D is possibly TRBD1 (5 bases). The CDR3 length is 15 residues. Trimming removed 3 bases at V and 1 base at J, with 12 bases between. Germline-derived CDR1 and CDR2 are LGHDT and YNNKEL (reference sequence). The CDR3 loop reads CASSQTGGSNTEAFF. CDR3 coding DNA: TGTGCCAGCAGCCAGACGGGGGGTTCGAACACTGAAGCTTTCTTT.

The chain joins TRBV28 to TRBJ1-6; D not resolved. CDR1 and CDR2 from the germline V gene are MDHEN and SYDVKM. The CDR3 loop spans 18 amino acids. V lost 8 bases and J 10 bases, leaving 30 bases between the germline ends. The chain's CDR3 is CASAPPSAESWISSPLHF. The CDR3 DNA is TGTGCCAGCGCACCCCCCTCGGCAGAGAGTTGGATTAGCTCACCCCTCCACTTT.

This clone was seen more than once but under ten times. A junction boundary mismatches the germline segment, possibly from a read error. This chain connects TRBV15 to TRBJ2-5; D remains unclear. The CDR3 contains 13 residues. Germline V gene sequence: CDR1 LNHNV, CDR2 YYDKDF (reference sequence). The CDR3 loop reads CATSNDRQEAQYF. In nucleotides, the CDR3 is TGTGCCACCAGCAATGACCGCCAAGAGGCCCAGTACTTC.

This clone was observed a handful of times. V and J are TRBV20-1 and TRBJ2-2, with D possibly being TRBD2 (7 bases). Deletions cut 3 bases from V and 3 bases from J, with 14 bases between. CDR1 and CDR2 (germline): DFQATT, SNEGSKA (reference sequence). This CDR3 has 15 amino acids. CDR3 region: CSASTGGLDTGELFF. DNA for the CDR3: TGCAGTGCTAGTACCGGGGGGCTGGACACCGGGGAGCTGTTTTTT.

The V and J genes are TRBV27 and TRBJ2-5, with TRBD1 matching over 7 bases. The V and J ends lost 4 bases and 2 bases, in that order; junction bases with no gene match: 7. The CDR3 spans 15 residues. Germline V CDR1 and CDR2: MNHEY, SMNVEV (reference sequence). The CDR3 protein is CASSSPRTGQETQYF. CDR3 DNA sequence: TGTGCCAGCAGTTCGCCCCGGACAGGTCAAGAGACCCAGTACTTC.

This sequence joins TRBV9 and TRBJ2-5, with 10 bases that match TRBD2. V lost 0 bases, J lost 5 bases, and 13 bases stayed unmatched. The CDR3 extends over 18 amino acids. Germline V gene lookup returns CDR1 SGDLS and CDR2 YYNGEE. CDR3 protein: CASSVGAQASGRGETQYF. In DNA form, the CDR3 reads TGTGCCAGCAGCGTAGGGGCCCAGGCTAGCGGGAGAGGGGAGACCCAGTACTTC. The whole variable domain, filled in from reference TRBV9 and TRBJ2-5, reads DSGVTQTPKHLITATGQRVTLRCSPRSGDLSVYWYQQSLDQGLQFLIQYYNGEERAKGNILERFSAQQFPDLHSELNLSSLELGDSALYFCASSVGAQASGRGETQYFGPGTRLLVL.

This chain links TRBV4-1 with TRBJ1-4; D is uncertain. The length of the CDR3 is 14 residues. Germline V CDR1 and CDR2: MGHRA, YSYEKL. Trimming shortened V by 1 base and J by 5 bases, and 8 bases separated the two germline ends. The CDR3 reads CASSQVQRNEKLFF. The CDR3 nucleotides read TGCGCCAGCAGCCAAGTCCAGAGGAATGAAAAACTGTTTTTT.

The rearrangement uses TRBV11-2 and TRBJ1-2; D uncertain. V was shortened by 1 base and J by 8 bases, with 14 bases between the two germline ends. The CDR3 runs to 14 residues. The V gene's germline CDR1 is SGHAT and CDR2 FQNNGV. The CDR3, as DNA: TGTGCCAGCAGCTTAGCCTGGAGGCGCGGAGGCTACACCTTC. It codes for CASSLAWRRGGYTF. Full variable domain (missing parts from reference TRBV11-2 and TRBJ1-2): EAGVAQSPRYKIIEKRQSVAFWCNPISGHATLYWYQQILGQGPKLLIQFQNNGVVDDSQLPKDRFSAERLKGVDSTLKIQPAKLEDSAVYLCASSLAWRRGGYTFGSGTRLTVV.

V usage is TRBV29-1 and J usage is TRBJ2-3; D might be TRBD1 (7 bases). Trimming removed 8 bases at V and 3 bases at J, with 18 bases between. Germline V gives CDR1 SQVTM, CDR2 ANQGSEA. The CDR3 extends over 14 amino acids. CDR3 protein: CSYGGQIGTDTQYF. The CDR3, as DNA: TGCAGCTACGGGGGACAGATTGGAACAGATACGCAGTATTTT.

CDR3 DNA: TGTGCCAGCACCCCGGGACAGTTGGTCGGCAACATTCAGTACTTC. Its protein is CASTPGQLVGNIQYF. This chain links TRBV2 with TRBJ2-4; TRBD1 matches at 7 bases. The CDR3 contains 15 residues. The V gene end was trimmed by 7 bases and the J gene end by 7 bases; junction bases not matched to a gene: 13. Germline V lookup: CDR1 SNHLY, CDR2 FYNNEI.

The rearrangement links TRBV2 to TRBJ1-1, with 9 bases aligning to TRBD1. After removal of 5 bases from V and 3 bases from J, the junction contained 4 bases not matched to a gene. The CDR3 length is 14 residues. CDR1 is SNHLY and CDR2 is FYNNEI in the germline V gene. The CDR3 spells CASSPRTGDTEAFF. CDR3 bases: TGTGCCAGCAGTCCAAGGACAGGGGACACTGAAGCTTTCTTT.

This chain joins TRBV14 and TRBJ2-3; D is ambiguous. V shed 3 bases and J shed 6 bases, with 7 bases lying between them. The CDR3 covers 12 residues. Germline loops: CDR1 SGHDN, CDR2 FVKESK. The DNA of the CDR3 is TGTGCCAGCAGCCACGTGGGCGATACGCAGTATTTT. Translating gives CASSHVGDTQYF.

The V and J genes are TRBV4-1 and TRBJ2-7; 11 bases map to TRBD1. Trimming removed 0 bases from V and 4 bases from J; junction bases left unmatched: 5. The CDR3 has 16 amino acids. The germline CDR1 and CDR2 sequences are MGHRA and YSYEKL. This CDR3 is CASSQEDRGPLYEQYF. The CDR3 DNA follows: TGCGCCAGCAGCCAAGAGGACAGGGGGCCTTTATACGAGCAGTACTTC.

The chain carries TRBV24-1 and TRBJ1-5; D possibly corresponds to TRBD1 (5 bases). Deletions cut 5 bases from V and 6 bases from J, with 7 bases between. This CDR3 is 12 amino acids long. Germline-derived CDR1 and CDR2 are KGHDR and SFDVKD. The chain's CDR3 is CATSGGGQPQHF. The CDR3 DNA reads as TGTGCCACCAGTGGGGGCGGTCAGCCCCAGCATTTT.

The chain recombines TRBV5-4 with TRBJ1-2; 10 nucleotides line up with TRBD1. The J segment lost 4 bases and the V segment lost 4 bases, leaving 10 bases of the junction unmatched. This CDR3 comprises 16 residues. Germline assignment: CDR1 SGHNT and CDR2 YYREEE (reference sequence). The chain's CDR3 is CASSPEGDRGGYGYTF. The CDR3 DNA sequence: TGTGCCAGCAGCCCTGAGGGGGACAGGGGTGGCTATGGCTACACCTTC.

This chain connects TRBV28 to TRBJ2-5; D is unclear. This CDR3 has 12 amino acids. Trimming left V 8 bases short and J 0 bases short, with 7 bases between. CDR1 is MDHEN and CDR2 is SYDVKM in the germline V gene. This CDR3 is CASGVYQETQYF. The CDR3 nucleotides read TGTGCCAGCGGAGTGTACCAAGAGACCCAGTACTTC.

This rearrangement joins TRBV2 to TRBJ1-5; 10 nucleotides agree with TRBD1. With 8 bases clipped from V and 5 bases from J, the junction kept 6 bases outside the gene matches. The CDR3 contains 14 residues. CDR1 and CDR2 (germline): SNHLY, FYNNEI. Here the CDR3 reads CASRGDRGYQPQHF. The CDR3 DNA reads as TGTGCCAGCCGTGGGGACAGGGGTTATCAGCCCCAGCATTTT. Full variable domain (rest looked up from reference TRBV2 and TRBJ1-5): EPEVTQTPSHQVTQMGQEVILRCVPISNHLYFYWYRQILGQKVEFLVSFYNNEISEKSEIFDDQFSVERPDGSNFTLKIRSTKLEDSAMYFCASRGDRGYQPQHFGDGTRLSIL.

The J gene is TRBJ2-2, the V gene TRBV6-2 or TRBV6-3; D not certain. Germline lookup yields CDR1 MNHEY and CDR2 SVGEGT. The CDR3 sequence is 13 residues long. V lost 2 bases, J lost 6 bases, and 7 bases lay in between. CDR3 DNA: TGTGCCAGCAGTTACGTATCCCCCGGGGAGCTGTTTTTT. Translation: CASSYVSPGELFF.

This chain connects TRBV9 to TRBJ2-3; 8 bases fit TRBD1. Looked up from germline, CDR1 is SGDLS and CDR2 is YYNGEE. V dropped 4 bases and J dropped 4; count of bases not matched to a gene: 11. The CDR3 extends over 16 amino acids. The CDR3 protein is CASSTDRVLPPDTQYF. DNA of the CDR3: TGTGCCAGCAGCACGGACAGGGTCCTGCCTCCAGATACGCAGTATTTT.

This chain links TRBV7-9 with TRBJ2-5, with 8 bases that match TRBD2. This CDR3 comprises 16 residues. Germline V gives CDR1 SEHNR, CDR2 FQNEAQ (reference sequence). Trimming removed 5 bases from V and 4 bases from J; junction bases left unmatched: 12. In DNA form, the CDR3 reads TGTGCCAGCAGCCCCAAGACTAGCGCGCGTAGAGAGACCCAGTACTTC. This translates into CASSPKTSARRETQYF.

The CDR3 spells CATSRDSHTSGQETQYF. CDR3 in DNA: TGTGCCACCAGCAGAGATTCCCATACTAGCGGTCAAGAGACCCAGTACTTC. The chain is built from TRBV15 and TRBJ2-5; TRBD2 agrees at 8 bases. CDR1 is LNHNV, CDR2 YYDKDF, per germline (reference sequence). The junction had 8 bases not matched to a gene; V was cut back by 0 bases and J by 2 bases. The CDR3 has 17 amino acids.

The chain carries TRBV19 and TRBJ1-2, with D perhaps matching TRBD1 (5 bases). The CDR3 spans 15 residues. The germline V gene has CDR1 LNHDA and CDR2 SQIVND (reference sequence). V was clipped by 7 bases and J by 5 bases, with 20 bases between them. Here the CDR3 DNA reads TGTGCCAGTACCCGGGACTCCCAATCCGGATATGGCTACACCTTC. It translates to CASTRDSQSGYGYTF.

The table lists this clone with a few counts. V and J are TRBV27 and TRBJ2-7; 9 nucleotides align to TRBD2. The J segment lost 0 bases and the V segment lost 4 bases, leaving 10 bases of the junction unmatched. Germline CDR1 is MNHEY and CDR2 is SMNVEV (reference sequence). CDR3 length: 17 amino acids. The CDR3 sequence is CASSSATSGRSSYEQYF. The CDR3 DNA sequence: TGTGCCAGCAGTTCCGCGACTAGCGGACGAAGCTCCTACGAGCAGTACTTC.

This clone came up a few times. The chain carries TRBV30 and TRBJ1-2; TRBD1 agrees at 7 bases. The CDR3 loop spans 16 amino acids. Germline CDR1 is GTSNPN and CDR2 is SVGIG (reference sequence). The V gene end was trimmed by 4 bases and the J gene end by 6 bases; junction bases not matched to a gene: 17. In DNA, the CDR3 is TGTGCCTGGATACGCGACAGGGCAAGGGGGGTAAATGGCTACACCTTC. It is translated as CAWIRDRARGVNGYTF.

The chain employs TRBV5-6 and TRBJ2-5; weak D call: TRBD2 (6 bases). The CDR3 sequence is 16 residues long. Trimming removed 0 bases at V and 5 bases at J, with 17 bases between. Germline V gene sequence: CDR1 SGHDT, CDR2 YYEEEE. The CDR3 sequence is CASSLGPLTSGETQYF. Here the CDR3 DNA reads TGTGCCAGCAGCTTGGGGCCCCTGACAAGCGGGGAGACCCAGTACTTC.